This T cell receptor (beta chain) was captured in a study of blood T cell repertoires in COVID-19. Study-level information: Researchers got acute and convalescent COVID-19 samples from the United States, Italy and Spain.

This clone has more than one count but fewer than ten. Those enrolled in Seattle joined during active infection and were followed longitudinally afterward. V lost 4 bases and J lost 0; bases outside the gene matches: 5. This CDR3 contains 16 residues. The germline gives CDR1 KGHDR, CDR2 SFDVKD. Authors' processing steps: Amplification of reference gene primers provided the estimated nucleated cell counts. The repertoire was sequenced with immunoSEQ multiplex PCR; TCRdb's copy has only in-frame clones and lacks some. The V and J calls and clone size are taken from that table; D and trimming were inferred from the DNA. The sample gives 200,000 to 250,000 clones, more than 75% of which show up once; about 5.6% is in the top ten.

The specimen sequenced was peripheral blood. The chain couples TRBV24-1 to TRBJ2-1; 7 bases fit TRBD1. The sequence was obtained from a woman between 65 and 79 years old with COVID-19, enrolled during active disease. CDR3 DNA sequence: TGTGCCACCAGTGACACGGGACAGAGCTCCTACAATGAGCAGTTCTTC. It is translated as CATSDTGQSSYNEQFF.